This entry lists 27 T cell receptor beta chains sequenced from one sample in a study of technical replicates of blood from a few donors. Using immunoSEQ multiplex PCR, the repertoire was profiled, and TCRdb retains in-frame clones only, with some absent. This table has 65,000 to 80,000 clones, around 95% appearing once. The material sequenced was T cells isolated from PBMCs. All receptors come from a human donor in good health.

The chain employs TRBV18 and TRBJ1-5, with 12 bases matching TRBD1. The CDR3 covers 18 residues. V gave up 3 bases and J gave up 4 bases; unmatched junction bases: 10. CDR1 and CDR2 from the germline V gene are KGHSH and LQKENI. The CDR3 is CASSPTGTGGGGNQPQHF. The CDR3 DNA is TGTGCCAGCTCACCTACCGGGACAGGGGGCGGAGGGAATCAGCCCCAGCATTTT. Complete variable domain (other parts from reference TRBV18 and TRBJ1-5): NAGVMQNPRHLVRRRGQEARLRCSPMKGHSHVYWYRQLPEEGLKFMVYLQKENIIDESGMPKERFSAEFPKEGPSILRIQQVVRGDSAAYFCASSPTGTGGGGNQPQHFGDGTRLSIL.

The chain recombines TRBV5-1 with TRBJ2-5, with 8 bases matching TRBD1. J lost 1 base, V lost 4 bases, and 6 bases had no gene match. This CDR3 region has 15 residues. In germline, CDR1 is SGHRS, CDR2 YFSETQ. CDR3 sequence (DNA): TGCGCCAGCAGCACTACCGGGACAGGCCAAGAGACCCAGTACTTC. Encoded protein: CASSTTGTGQETQYF.

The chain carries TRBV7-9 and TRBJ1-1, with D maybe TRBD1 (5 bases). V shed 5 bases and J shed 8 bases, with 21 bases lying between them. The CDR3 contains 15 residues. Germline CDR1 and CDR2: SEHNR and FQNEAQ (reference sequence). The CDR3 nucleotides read TGTGCCAGCAGCCCGCCGGGACTGAGAGTTCCCGAAGCTTTCTTT. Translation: CASSPPGLRVPEAFF.

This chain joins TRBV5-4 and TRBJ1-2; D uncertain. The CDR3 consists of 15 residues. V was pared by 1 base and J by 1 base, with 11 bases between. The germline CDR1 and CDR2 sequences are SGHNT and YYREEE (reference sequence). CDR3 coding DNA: TGTGCCAGCAGCTTGTGGGTAGGAGGTAACTATGGCTACACCTTC. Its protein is CASSLWVGGNYGYTF.

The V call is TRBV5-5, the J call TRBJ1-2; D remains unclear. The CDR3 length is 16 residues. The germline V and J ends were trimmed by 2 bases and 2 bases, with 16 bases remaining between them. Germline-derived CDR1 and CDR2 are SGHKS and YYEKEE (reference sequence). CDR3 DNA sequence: TGTGCCAGCAGCTTTCCCAAGCGGGTTTCGAACTATGGCTACACCTTC. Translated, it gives CASSFPKRVSNYGYTF.

The CDR3 DNA follows: TGTGCCTGGAATTCGGAGGCCAACACCGGGGAGCTGTTTTTT. It translates to CAWNSEANTGELFF. The V gene is TRBV30, the J gene TRBJ2-2, with a tentative D call TRBD2 (5 bases). V gave up 4 bases and J gave up 2 bases, with 11 bases separating them. Germline CDR1 reads GTSNPN; CDR2 reads SVGIG (reference sequence). This CDR3 has 14 amino acids.

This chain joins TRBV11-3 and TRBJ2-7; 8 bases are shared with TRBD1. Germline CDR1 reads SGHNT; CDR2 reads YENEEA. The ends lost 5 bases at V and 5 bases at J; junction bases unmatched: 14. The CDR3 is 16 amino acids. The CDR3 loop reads CASSPSGQAKKNEQYF. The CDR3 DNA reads TGTGCCAGCAGCCCCTCGGGACAGGCGAAGAAGAACGAGCAGTACTTC. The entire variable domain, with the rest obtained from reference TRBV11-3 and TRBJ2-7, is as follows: EAGVVQSPRYKIIEKKQPVAFWCNPISGHNTLYWYLQNLGQGPELLIRYENEEAVDDSQLPKDRFSAERLKGVDSTLKIQPAELGDSAVYLCASSPSGQAKKNEQYFGPGTRLTVT.

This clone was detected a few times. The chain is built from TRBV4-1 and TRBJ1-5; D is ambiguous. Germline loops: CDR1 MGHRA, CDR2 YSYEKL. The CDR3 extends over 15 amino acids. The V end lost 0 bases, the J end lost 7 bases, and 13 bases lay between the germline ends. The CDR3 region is CASSQDRSGGQPQHF. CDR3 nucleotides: TGCGCCAGCAGCCAAGATCGGTCGGGAGGGCAGCCCCAGCATTTT.

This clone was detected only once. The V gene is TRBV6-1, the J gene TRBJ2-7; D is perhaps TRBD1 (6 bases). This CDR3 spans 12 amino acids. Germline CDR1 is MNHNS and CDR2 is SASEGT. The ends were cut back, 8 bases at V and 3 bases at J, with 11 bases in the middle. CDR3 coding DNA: TGTGCCAGCGGACAGACTAACTACGAGCAGTACTTC. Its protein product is CASGQTNYEQYF.

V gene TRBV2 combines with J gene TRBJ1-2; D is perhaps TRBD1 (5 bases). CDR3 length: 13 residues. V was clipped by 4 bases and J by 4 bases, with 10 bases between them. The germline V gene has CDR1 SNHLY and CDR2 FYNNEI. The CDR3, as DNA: TGTGCCAGCAGTGTGGAGACAGTCTATGGCTACACCTTC. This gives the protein CASSVETVYGYTF.

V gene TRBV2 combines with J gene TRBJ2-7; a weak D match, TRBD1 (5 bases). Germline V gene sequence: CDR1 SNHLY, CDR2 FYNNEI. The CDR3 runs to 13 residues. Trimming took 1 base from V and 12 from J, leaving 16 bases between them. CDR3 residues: CASSEGQGIERYF. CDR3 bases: TGTGCCAGCAGTGAAGGGCAGGGCATAGAAAGGTACTTC.

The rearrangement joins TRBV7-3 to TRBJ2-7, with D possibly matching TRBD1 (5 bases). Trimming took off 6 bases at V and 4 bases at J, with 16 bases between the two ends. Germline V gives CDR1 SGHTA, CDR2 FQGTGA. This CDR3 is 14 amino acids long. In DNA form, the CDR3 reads TGTGCCAGCAGATCAAAGGCAGGGTGGTACGAGCAGTACTTC. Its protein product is CASRSKAGWYEQYF.

CDR3 residues: CASSESGAGGQETQYF. The CDR3 nucleotides read TGCGCCAGCAGTGAGTCTGGAGCGGGGGGCCAAGAGACCCAGTACTTC. The gene calls are TRBV10-1 and TRBJ2-5; 9 nucleotides align to TRBD2. The germline V gene has CDR1 WNHNN and CDR2 SYGVQD (reference sequence). The CDR3 covers 16 residues. The V gene end was trimmed by 0 bases and the J gene end by 1 base; junction bases not matched to a gene: 3.

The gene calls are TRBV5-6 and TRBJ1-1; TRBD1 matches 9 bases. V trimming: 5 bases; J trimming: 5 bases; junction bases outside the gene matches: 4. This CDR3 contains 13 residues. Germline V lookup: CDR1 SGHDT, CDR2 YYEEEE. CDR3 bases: TGTGCCAGCAGGATGACAGGGGGGACTGAAGCTTTCTTT. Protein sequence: CASRMTGGTEAFF.

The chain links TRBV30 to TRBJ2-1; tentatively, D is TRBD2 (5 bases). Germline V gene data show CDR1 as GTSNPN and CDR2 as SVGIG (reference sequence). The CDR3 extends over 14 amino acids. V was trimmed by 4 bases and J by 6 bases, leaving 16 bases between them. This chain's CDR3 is CAWTPTGESNEQFF. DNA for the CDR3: TGTGCCTGGACTCCGACTGGGGAGAGCAATGAGCAGTTCTTC.

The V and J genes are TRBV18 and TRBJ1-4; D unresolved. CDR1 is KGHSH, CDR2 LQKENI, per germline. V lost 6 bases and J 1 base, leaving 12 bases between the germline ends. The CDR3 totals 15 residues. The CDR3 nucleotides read TGTGCCAGCTCTCCCATGGAGGGAACTAATGAAAAACTGTTTTTT. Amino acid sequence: CASSPMEGTNEKLFF.

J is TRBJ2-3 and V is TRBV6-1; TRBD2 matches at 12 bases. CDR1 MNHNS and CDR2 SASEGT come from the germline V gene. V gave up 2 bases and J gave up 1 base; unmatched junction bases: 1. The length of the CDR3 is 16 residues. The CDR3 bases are TGTGCCAGCAGTGAACTAGCGGGGGGGCGCACAGATACGCAGTATTTT. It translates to CASSELAGGRTDTQYF.

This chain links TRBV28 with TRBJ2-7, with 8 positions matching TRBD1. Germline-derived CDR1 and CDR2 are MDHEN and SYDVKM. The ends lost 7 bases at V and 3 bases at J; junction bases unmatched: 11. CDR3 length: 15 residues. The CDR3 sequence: CASNSGTGTLYEQYF. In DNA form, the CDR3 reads TGTGCCAGCAACTCCGGGACAGGAACTCTCTACGAGCAGTACTTC.

CDR3 DNA: TGTGCCAGCAGCTTAAGTAGGGGCGAGCAGTACTTC. Translating gives CASSLSRGEQYF. The chain couples TRBV11-3 to TRBJ2-7; a weak D match, TRBD1 (5 bases). CDR1 is SGHNT, CDR2 YENEEA, per germline. Trimming pared 2 bases from V and 6 bases from J, leaving 8 bases between. This CDR3 region has 12 residues.

For the CDR3, the DNA is TGTGCCAGCAGTTACCGACAGGCGAGCAATCAGCCCCAGCATTTT. As protein: CASSYRQASNQPQHF. This chain links TRBV6-5 with TRBJ1-5; perhaps TRBD1 as D (6 bases). This CDR3 contains 15 residues. V shed 2 bases and J shed 1 base, with 9 bases lying between them. CDR1 is MNHEY and CDR2 is SVGAGI in the germline V gene.

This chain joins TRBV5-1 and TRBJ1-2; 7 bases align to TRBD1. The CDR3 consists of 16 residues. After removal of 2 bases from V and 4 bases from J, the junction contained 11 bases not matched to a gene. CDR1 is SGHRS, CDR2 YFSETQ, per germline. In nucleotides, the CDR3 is TGCGCCAGCAGCTTTAGCGGGGACAGAGGCTCCTATGGCTACACCTTC. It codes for CASSFSGDRGSYGYTF.

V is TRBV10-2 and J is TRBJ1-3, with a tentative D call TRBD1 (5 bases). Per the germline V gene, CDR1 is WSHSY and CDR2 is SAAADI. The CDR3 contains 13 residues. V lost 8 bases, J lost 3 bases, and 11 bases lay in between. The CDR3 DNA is TGCGCCAGCGCCAGGGAATATGGAAACACCATATATTTT. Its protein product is CASAREYGNTIYF.

DNA of the CDR3: TGTGCCAGCAGCTTGGGACAGAGGAATCAGCCCCAGCATTTT. As protein: CASSLGQRNQPQHF. This chain connects TRBV7-6 to TRBJ1-5; 7 bases fit TRBD1. V lost 3 bases, J lost 4 bases, and 3 bases stayed unmatched. CDR1 and CDR2 (germline): SGHVS, FNYEAQ. CDR3 length: 14 amino acids. Using reference TRBV7-6 and TRBJ1-5 for the parts outside the CDR3, the full variable domain is GAGVSQSPRYKVTKRGQDVALRCDPISGHVSLYWYRQALGQGPEFLTYFNYEAQQDKSGLPNDRFSAERPEGSISTLTIQRTEQRDSAMYRCASSLGQRNQPQHFGDGTRLSIL.

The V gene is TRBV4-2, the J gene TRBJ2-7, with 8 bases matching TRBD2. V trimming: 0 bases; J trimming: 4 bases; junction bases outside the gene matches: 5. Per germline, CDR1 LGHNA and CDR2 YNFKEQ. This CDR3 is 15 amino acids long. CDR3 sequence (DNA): TGTGCCAGCAGCCAAGATCTCGGGAGGGGATACGAGCAGTACTTC. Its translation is CASSQDLGRGYEQYF.

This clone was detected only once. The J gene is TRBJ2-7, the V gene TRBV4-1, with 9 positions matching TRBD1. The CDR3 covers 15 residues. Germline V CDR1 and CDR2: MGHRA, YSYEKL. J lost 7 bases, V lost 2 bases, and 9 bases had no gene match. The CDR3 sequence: CASSQPWDRVGEQYF. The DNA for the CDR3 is TGCGCCAGCAGCCAACCATGGGACAGGGTCGGGGAGCAGTACTTC.

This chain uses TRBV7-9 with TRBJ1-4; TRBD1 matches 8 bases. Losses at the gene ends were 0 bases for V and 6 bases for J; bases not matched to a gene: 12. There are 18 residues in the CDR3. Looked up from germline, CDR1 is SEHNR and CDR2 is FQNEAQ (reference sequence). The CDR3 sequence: CASSLALYAGGEDEKLFF. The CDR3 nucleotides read TGTGCCAGCAGCTTAGCGCTTTATGCAGGGGGCGAGGATGAAAAACTGTTTTTT.

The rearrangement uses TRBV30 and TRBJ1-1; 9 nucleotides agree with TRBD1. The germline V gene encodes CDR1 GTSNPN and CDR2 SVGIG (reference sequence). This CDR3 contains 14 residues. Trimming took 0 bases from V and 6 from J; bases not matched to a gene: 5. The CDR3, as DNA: TGTGCCTGGAGTGTGGGACAGGGTTTCGCTGAAGCTTTCTTT. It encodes CAWSVGQGFAEAFF.